The T cell receptor beta chain under discussion was sequenced for a study of blood T cell repertoires in COVID-19. The method was immunoSEQ multiplex PCR; TCRdb's version includes in-frame clones alone and lacks a portion of them. This sample carries about 63,000 clones, approximately 85% of them seen once, and the ten largest clones take less than 5.5%. CDR1 is KGHSH and CDR2 is LQKENI in the germline V gene. There are 17 residues in the CDR3. V shed 0 bases and J shed 3 bases, with 18 bases lying between them. There are a few counts of this clone. Sequenced sample: peripheral blood. The source is a human donor in a cohort sampled during active COVID-19. The chain carries TRBV18 and TRBJ2-7, with D possibly matching TRBD1 (6 bases). DNA for the CDR3: TGTGCCAGCTCACCACCGAGTACAGGGAGAATGCACTACGAGCAGTACTTC. It is translated as CASSPPSTGRMHYEQYF.